The clone carrying this T cell receptor (beta chain) was recorded only once. CDR3 length: 17 residues. The V gene end was trimmed by 5 bases and the J gene end by 5 bases; junction bases not matched to a gene: 13. CDR1 is SEHNR and CDR2 is FQNEAQ in the germline V gene (reference sequence). This sample is part of a study of blood T cell repertoires in COVID-19. Original handling: Reference gene primer amplification yielded estimated nucleated cell counts. The method was immunoSEQ multiplex PCR; TCRdb's version includes in-frame clones alone and lacks a portion of them. V and J calls and clone size are copied from that table; D and trimming were computed from the DNA. In the table there are some 76,000 clones, more than 70% of which are singletons.

The source is a man in his fifties with COVID-19, enrolled during active disease. The chain is built from TRBV7-9 and TRBJ2-2; 8 bases are a match to TRBD1. Sequencing was performed on peripheral blood. The CDR3 spells CASSPFGLRGQTGELFF. The CDR3, as DNA: TGTGCCAGCAGCCCCTTTGGGCTCAGGGGGCAAACCGGGGAGCTGTTTTTT.